The T cell receptor beta chain under discussion was sequenced for a study of blood T cell repertoires in COVID-19. Study-level background: PBMCs, B-cell-depleted T cells, or T cells were the source of the cDNA or gDNA that made up the material.

In Seattle, patients joined the study during active infection and were tracked longitudinally. As originally analysed: Amplifying reference gene primers gave estimates of nucleated cell counts. Repertoires were generated with immunoSEQ multiplex PCR, while TCRdb's copy carries only in-frame clones and drops some. V and J calls and clone size follow that table, whereas D and trimming were derived from the DNA. The top ten clones hold roughly 8.8% of a sample with some 160,000 clones, about 85% of them seen once. Germline V gene lookup returns CDR1 MNHEY and CDR2 SVGAGI. CDR3 length: 14 residues. V was clipped by 8 bases and J by 3 bases; unmatched bases: 4.

The sample comprised peripheral blood. The receptor was derived from a woman aged 80 or over with COVID-19, enrolled during active disease. The V and J genes are TRBV6-5 and TRBJ1-4; 9 nucleotides match TRBD1. The CDR3 protein is CASGWTGANEKLFF. The CDR3 DNA reads TGTGCCAGCGGATGGACAGGGGCTAATGAAAAACTGTTTTTT.